This TCR beta chain was obtained from a study of pediatric ulcerative colitis. During colonoscopy, one to two rectal pinch biopsies were collected. Clones were read by immunoSEQ multiplex PCR, and TCRdb kept only the in-frame ones, dropping some. The sample has approximately 13,000 clones, 77% seen once. There are 17 residues in the CDR3. The germline gives CDR1 LGHNA, CDR2 YNFKEQ. V was cut by 3 bases and J by 0 bases, with 12 bases left in between. Sequencing was done on a sample of gut tissue. The J gene is TRBJ2-6, the V gene TRBV4-2, with a possible D match to TRBD1 (6 bases). This sequence originates from a boy between 5 and 17 years old who was a control in a study of pediatric ulcerative colitis. CDR3 coding DNA: TGTGCCAGCAGCCAGGCGGACAGTGTCTCTGGGGCCAACGTCCTGACTTTC. Translated, it gives CASSQADSVSGANVLTF.